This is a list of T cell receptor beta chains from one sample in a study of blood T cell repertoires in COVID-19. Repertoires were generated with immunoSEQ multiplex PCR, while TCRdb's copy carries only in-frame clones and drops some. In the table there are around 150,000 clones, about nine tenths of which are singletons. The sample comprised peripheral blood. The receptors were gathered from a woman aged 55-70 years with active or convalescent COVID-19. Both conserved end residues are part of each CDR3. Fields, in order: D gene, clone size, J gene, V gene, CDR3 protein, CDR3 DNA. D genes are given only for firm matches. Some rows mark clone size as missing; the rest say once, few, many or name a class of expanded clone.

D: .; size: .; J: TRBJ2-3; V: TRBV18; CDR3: CASSPPSSTDTQYF; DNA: TGTGCCAGCTCACCACCATCTAGCACAGATACGCAGTATTTT
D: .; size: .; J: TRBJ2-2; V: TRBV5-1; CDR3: CASSAVNTGELFF; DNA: TGCGCCAGCAGCGCGGTTAACACCGGGGAGCTGTTTTTT
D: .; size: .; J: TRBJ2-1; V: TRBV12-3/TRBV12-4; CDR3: CASTYLNEQFF; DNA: TGTGCCAGCACGTATCTGAATGAGCAGTTCTTC
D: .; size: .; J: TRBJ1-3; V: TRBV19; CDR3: CASSITGNTIYF; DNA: TGTGCCAGTAGTATCACTGGAAACACCATATATTTT
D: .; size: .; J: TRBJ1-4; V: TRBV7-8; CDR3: CASSLTRRGEKLFF; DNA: TGTGCCAGCAGCTTAACCCGTCGGGGGGAAAAACTGTTTTTT
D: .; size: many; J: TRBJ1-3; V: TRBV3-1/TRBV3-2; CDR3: CASSQDLPVTGNTIYF; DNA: TGTGCCAGCAGCCAAGATCTACCCGTAACTGGAAACACCATATATTTT
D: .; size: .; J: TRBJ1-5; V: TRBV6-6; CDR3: CASAVDNQPQHF; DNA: TGTGCCAGTGCGGTGGACAATCAGCCCCAGCATTTT
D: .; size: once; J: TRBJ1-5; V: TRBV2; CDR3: CASSKFRGSGSNQPQHF; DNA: TGTGCCAGCAGTAAGTTTAGGGGGAGTGGGAGCAATCAGCCCCAGCATTTT
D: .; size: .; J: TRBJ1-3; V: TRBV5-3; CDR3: CARSFGLRGHGNTIYF; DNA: TGTGCCAGAAGCTTTGGTCTGCGGGGGCACGGAAACACCATATATTTT
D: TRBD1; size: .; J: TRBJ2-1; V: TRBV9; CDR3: CASSARTTGTGDYNEQFF; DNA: TGTGCCAGCAGCGCACGCACGACCGGGACAGGGGACTACAATGAGCAGTTCTTC
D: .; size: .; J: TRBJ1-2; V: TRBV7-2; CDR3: CASSLGGDGPYGYTF; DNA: TGTGCCAGCAGCTTAGGGGGGGACGGACCCTATGGCTACACCTTC
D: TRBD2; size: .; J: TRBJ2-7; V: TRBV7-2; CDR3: CASSTPSGGSSYEQYF; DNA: TGTGCCAGCAGCACGCCTAGCGGGGGGAGCTCCTACGAGCAGTACTTC
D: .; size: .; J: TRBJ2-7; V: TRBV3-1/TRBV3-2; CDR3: CASSLSSTRLNGNEQYF; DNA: TGTGCCAGCAGCCTCAGTAGCACTAGGCTCAACGGCAACGAGCAGTACTTC
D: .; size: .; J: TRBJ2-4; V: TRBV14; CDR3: CASSQGVVTENIQYF; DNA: TGTGCCAGCAGCCAAGGAGTGGTGACAGAAAACATTCAGTACTTC
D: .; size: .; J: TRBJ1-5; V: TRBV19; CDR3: CASSTGYHSNQPQHF; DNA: TGTGCCAGTAGTACGGGGTATCATAGCAATCAGCCCCAGCATTTT
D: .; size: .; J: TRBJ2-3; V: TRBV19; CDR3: CASSIERTGTDTQYF; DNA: TGTGCCAGTAGTATAGAAAGGACAGGCACAGATACGCAGTATTTT
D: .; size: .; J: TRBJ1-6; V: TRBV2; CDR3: CASSEAGGMPLHF; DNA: TGTGCCAGCAGTGAAGCTGGAGGGATGCCCCTCCACTTT
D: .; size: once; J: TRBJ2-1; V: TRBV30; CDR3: CAWSTTGSTEFF; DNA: TGTGCCTGGAGTACCACCGGGAGTACCGAGTTCTTC
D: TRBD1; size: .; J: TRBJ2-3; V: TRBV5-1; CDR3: CASSDTGGNTDTQYF; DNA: TGCGCCAGCAGCGACACAGGGGGGAACACAGATACGCAGTATTTT
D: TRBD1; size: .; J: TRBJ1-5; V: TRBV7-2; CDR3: CASSLEGDRGSNQPQHF; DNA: TGTGCCAGCAGCTTAGAAGGGGACAGGGGAAGCAATCAGCCCCAGCATTTT
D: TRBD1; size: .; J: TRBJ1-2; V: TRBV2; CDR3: CASSWTGGYTF; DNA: TGTGCCAGCAGTTGGACAGGGGGCTACACCTTC
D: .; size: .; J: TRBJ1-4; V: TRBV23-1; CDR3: CASSHPGHSINEKLFF; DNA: TGCGCCAGCAGTCATCCCGGACACTCCATAAATGAAAAACTGTTTTTT
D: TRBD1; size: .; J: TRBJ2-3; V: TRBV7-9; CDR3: CASSPTGTGASRSTDTQYF; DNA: TGTGCCAGCAGCCCTACCGGGACAGGGGCCTCTAGAAGCACAGATACGCAGTATTTT
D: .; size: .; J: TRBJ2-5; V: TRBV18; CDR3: CASSPGGEETQYF; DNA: TGTGCCAGCTCACCAGGGGGCGAGGAGACCCAGTACTTC
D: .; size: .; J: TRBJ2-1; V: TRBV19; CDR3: CASSILTDYNEQFF; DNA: TGTGCCAGTAGTATTCTGACAGACTACAATGAGCAGTTCTTC